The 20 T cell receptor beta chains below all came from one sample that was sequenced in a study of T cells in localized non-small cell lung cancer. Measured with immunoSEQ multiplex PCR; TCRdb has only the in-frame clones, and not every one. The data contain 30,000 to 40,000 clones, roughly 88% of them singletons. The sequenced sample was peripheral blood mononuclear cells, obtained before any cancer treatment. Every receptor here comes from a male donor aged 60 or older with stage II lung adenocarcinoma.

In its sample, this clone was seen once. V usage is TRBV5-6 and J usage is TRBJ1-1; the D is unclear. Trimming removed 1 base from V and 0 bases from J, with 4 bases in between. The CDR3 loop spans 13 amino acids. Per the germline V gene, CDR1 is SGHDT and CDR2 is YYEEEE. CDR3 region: CASSLPVNTEAFF. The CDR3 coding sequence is TGTGCCAGCAGCTTGCCGGTGAACACTGAAGCTTTCTTT.

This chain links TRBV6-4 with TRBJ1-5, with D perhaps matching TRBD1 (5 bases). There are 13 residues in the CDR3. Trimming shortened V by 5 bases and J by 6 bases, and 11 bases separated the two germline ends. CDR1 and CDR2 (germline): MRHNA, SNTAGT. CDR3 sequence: CASSNRSPQPQHF. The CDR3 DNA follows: TGTGCCAGCAGTAACAGGTCTCCTCAGCCCCAGCATTTT.

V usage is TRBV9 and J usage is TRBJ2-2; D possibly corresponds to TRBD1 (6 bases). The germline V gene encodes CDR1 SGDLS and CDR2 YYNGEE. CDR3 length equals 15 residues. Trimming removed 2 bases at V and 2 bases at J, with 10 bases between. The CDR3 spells CASSVLQGNTGELFF. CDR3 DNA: TGTGCCAGCAGCGTTCTACAGGGAAACACCGGGGAGCTGTTTTTT.

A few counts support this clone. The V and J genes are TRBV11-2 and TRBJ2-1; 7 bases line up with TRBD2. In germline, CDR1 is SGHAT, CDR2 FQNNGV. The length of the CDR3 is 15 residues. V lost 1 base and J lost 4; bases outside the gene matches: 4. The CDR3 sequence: CASSLGLAEYNEQFF. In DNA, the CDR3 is TGTGCCAGCAGCTTAGGGCTAGCGGAATACAATGAGCAGTTCTTC.

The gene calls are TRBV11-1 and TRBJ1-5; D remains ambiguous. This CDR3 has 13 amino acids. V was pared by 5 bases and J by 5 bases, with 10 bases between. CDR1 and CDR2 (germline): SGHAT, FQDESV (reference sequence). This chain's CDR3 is CASSLSGDQPQHF. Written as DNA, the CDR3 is TGTGCCAGCAGCCTCAGCGGAGATCAGCCCCAGCATTTT.

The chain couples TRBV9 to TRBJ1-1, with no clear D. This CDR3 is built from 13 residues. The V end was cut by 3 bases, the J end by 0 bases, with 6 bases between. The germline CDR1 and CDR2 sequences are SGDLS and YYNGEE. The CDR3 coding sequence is TGTGCCAGCAGCGCCTCGGTGAACACTGAAGCTTTCTTT. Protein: CASSASVNTEAFF. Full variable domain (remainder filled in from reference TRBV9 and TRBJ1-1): DSGVTQTPKHLITATGQRVTLRCSPRSGDLSVYWYQQSLDQGLQFLIQYYNGEERAKGNILERFSAQQFPDLHSELNLSSLELGDSALYFCASSASVNTEAFFGQGTRLTVV.

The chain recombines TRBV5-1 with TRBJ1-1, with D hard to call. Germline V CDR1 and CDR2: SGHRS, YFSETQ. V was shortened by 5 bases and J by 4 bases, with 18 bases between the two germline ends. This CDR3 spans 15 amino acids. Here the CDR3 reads CASSATLGEGTEAFF. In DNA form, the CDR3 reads TGCGCCAGCAGTGCGACCCTCGGAGAAGGCACTGAAGCTTTCTTT. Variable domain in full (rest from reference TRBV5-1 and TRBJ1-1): KAGVTQTPRYLIKTRGQQVTLSCSPISGHRSVSWYQQTPGQGLQFLFEYFSETQRNKGNFPGRFSGRQFSNSRSEMNVSTLELGDSALYLCASSATLGEGTEAFFGQGTRLTVV.

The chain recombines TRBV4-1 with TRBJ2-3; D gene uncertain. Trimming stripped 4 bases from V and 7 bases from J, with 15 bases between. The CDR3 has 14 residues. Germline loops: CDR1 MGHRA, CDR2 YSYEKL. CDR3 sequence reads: CASSRESKENTQYF. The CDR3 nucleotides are TGCGCCAGCAGCCGCGAATCTAAGGAAAATACGCAGTATTTT.

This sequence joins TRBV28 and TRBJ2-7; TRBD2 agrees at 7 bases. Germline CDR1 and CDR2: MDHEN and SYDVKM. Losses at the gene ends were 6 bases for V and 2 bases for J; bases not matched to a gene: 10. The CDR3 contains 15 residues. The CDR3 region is CASSFRASGAYEQYF. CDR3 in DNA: TGTGCCAGCAGCTTTAGGGCTAGCGGTGCCTACGAGCAGTACTTC. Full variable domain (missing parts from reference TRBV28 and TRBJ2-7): DVKVTQSSRYLVKRTGEKVFLECVQDMDHENMFWYRQDPGLGLRLIYFSYDVKMKEKGDIPEGYSVSREKKERFSLILESASTNQTSMYLCASSFRASGAYEQYFGPGTRLTVT.

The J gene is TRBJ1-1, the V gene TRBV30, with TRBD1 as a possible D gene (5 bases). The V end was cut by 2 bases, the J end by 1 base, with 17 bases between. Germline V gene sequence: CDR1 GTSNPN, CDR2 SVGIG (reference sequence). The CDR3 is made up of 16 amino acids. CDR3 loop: CAWSPPNRYPNTEAFF. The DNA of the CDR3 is TGTGCCTGGAGTCCCCCCAACAGGTACCCGAACACTGAAGCTTTCTTT.

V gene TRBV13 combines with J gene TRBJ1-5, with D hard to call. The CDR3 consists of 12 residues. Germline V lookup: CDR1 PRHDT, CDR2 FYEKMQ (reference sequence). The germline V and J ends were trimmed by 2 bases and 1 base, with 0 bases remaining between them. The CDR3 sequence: CASSLSNQPQHF. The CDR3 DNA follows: TGTGCCAGCAGCTTAAGCAATCAGCCCCAGCATTTT.

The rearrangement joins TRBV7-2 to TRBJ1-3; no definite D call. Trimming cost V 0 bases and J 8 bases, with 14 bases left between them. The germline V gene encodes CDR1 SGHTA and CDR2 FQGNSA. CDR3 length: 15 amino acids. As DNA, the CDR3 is TGTGCCAGCAGCTTAGCGGCCGGGTTTGGGGACACCATATATTTT. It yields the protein CASSLAAGFGDTIYF.

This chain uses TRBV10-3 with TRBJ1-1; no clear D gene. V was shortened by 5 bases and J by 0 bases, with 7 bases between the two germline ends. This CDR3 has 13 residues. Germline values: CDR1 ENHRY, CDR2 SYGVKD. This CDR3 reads CAISLMLNTEAFF. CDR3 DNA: TGTGCCATCAGTTTAATGTTGAACACTGAAGCTTTCTTT.

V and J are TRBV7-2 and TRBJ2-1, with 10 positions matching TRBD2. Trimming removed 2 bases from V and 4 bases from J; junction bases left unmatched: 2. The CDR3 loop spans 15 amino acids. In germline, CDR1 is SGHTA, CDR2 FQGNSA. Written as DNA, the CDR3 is TGTGCCAGCAGCTTAAAGCGGGAGGGGTACAATGAGCAGTTCTTC. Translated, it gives CASSLKREGYNEQFF.

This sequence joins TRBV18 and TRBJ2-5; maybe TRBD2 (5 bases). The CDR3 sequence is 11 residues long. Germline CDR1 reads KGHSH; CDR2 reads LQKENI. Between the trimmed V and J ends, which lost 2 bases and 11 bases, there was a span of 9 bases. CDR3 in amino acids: CASSPEREQYF. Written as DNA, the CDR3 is TGTGCCAGCTCACCAGAGAGGGAGCAGTACTTC.

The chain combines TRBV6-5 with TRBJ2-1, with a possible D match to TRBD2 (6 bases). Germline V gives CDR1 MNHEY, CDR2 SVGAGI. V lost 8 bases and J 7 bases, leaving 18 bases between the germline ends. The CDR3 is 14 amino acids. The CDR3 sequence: CASGGRTGRNEQFF. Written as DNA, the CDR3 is TGTGCCAGCGGCGGGCGCACGGGGAGGAATGAGCAGTTCTTC.

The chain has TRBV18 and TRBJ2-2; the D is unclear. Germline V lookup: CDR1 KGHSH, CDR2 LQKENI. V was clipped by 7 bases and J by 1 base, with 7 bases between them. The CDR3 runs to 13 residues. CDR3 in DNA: TGTGCCAGCTGTCCACAGAACACCGGGGAGCTGTTTTTT. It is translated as CASCPQNTGELFF.

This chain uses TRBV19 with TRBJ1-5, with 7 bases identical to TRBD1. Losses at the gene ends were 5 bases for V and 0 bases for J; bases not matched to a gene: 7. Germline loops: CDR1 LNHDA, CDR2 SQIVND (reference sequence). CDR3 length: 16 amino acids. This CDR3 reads CASSPRQGNSNQPQHF. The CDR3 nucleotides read TGTGCCAGTAGTCCGAGACAGGGAAATAGCAATCAGCCCCAGCATTTT.

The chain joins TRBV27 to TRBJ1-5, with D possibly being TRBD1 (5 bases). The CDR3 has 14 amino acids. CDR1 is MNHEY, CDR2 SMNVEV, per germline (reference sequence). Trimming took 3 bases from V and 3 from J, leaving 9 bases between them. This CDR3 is CASSFLGDNQPQHF. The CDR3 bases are TGTGCCAGCAGTTTTTTGGGGGACAATCAGCCCCAGCATTTT.

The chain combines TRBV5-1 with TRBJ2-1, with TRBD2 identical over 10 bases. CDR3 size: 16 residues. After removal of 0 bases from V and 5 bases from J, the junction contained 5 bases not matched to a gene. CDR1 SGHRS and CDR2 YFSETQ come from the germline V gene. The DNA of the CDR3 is TGCGCCAGCAGCTTGGGGGCTAGCGGGAGAAACAATGAGCAGTTCTTC. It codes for CASSLGASGRNNEQFF.